A selection of T cell receptor beta chains follows, all from one sample in a study of radiation and T cells in renal cell carcinoma. Generated by immunoSEQ multiplex PCR, the TCRdb table keeps only in-frame clones and is missing some. Of 60,000 or so clones in the sample, roughly 80% are singletons; the top ten hold more than 6.5%. The material was blood, obtained from a patient whose treatment included radiotherapy and nephrectomy. The receptors here all came from a man between 60 and 70 years old with renal cell carcinoma. CDR3s include the opening cysteine and the closing phenylalanine or tryptophan. The D gene is left open where the match is weak. The size entry is marked missing in some rows and otherwise reads once, few, many or a size class.

v_gene: TRBV20-1
j_gene: TRBJ2-1
abundance: .
d_gene: .
CDR3aa: CSAQLDKQFF
CDR3nt: TGCAGTGCTCAGCTGGACAAGCAGTTCTTC

v_gene: TRBV4-2
j_gene: TRBJ2-3
abundance: .
d_gene: TRBD2
CDR3aa: CASSRRGGLAGGAGTDTQYF
CDR3nt: TGTGCCAGCAGCCGTCGGGGAGGACTAGCGGGAGGAGCAGGGACAGATACGCAGTATTTT

v_gene: TRBV19
j_gene: TRBJ1-5
abundance: .
d_gene: .
CDR3aa: CASSRGTALSNQPQHF
CDR3nt: TGTGCCAGTAGTAGGGGGACTGCACTTAGCAATCAGCCCCAGCATTTT

v_gene: TRBV7-2
j_gene: TRBJ1-1
abundance: .
d_gene: .
CDR3aa: CASSSQGDTEAFF
CDR3nt: TGTGCCAGCAGTTCCCAGGGCGACACTGAAGCTTTCTTT

v_gene: TRBV9
j_gene: TRBJ2-2
abundance: .
d_gene: .
CDR3aa: CASTLGGGELFF
CDR3nt: TGTGCCAGCACCCTCGGTGGCGGGGAGCTGTTTTTT

v_gene: TRBV7-8
j_gene: TRBJ1-6
abundance: .
d_gene: .
CDR3aa: CASSLDPGSSYNSPLHF
CDR3nt: TGTGCCAGCAGCTTAGATCCGGGGAGCTCCTATAATTCACCCCTCCACTTT

v_gene: TRBV5-1
j_gene: TRBJ2-2
abundance: .
d_gene: .
CDR3aa: CASSSSEGSTGELFF
CDR3nt: TGCGCCAGCAGCTCGAGCGAGGGGAGCACCGGGGAGCTGTTTTTT

v_gene: TRBV6-5
j_gene: TRBJ1-2
abundance: .
d_gene: .
CDR3aa: CASSYGGGYTF
CDR3nt: TGTGCCAGCAGTTACGGGGGTGGCTACACCTTC

v_gene: TRBV6-6
j_gene: TRBJ1-1
abundance: .
d_gene: .
CDR3aa: CASRPTPRGNTEAFF
CDR3nt: TGTGCCAGCAGACCTACGCCCAGGGGTAACACTGAAGCTTTCTTT

v_gene: TRBV18
j_gene: TRBJ2-2
abundance: .
d_gene: .
CDR3aa: CASSPSPDTGELFF
CDR3nt: TGTGCCAGCTCACCATCCCCCGACACCGGGGAGCTGTTTTTT

v_gene: TRBV5-4
j_gene: TRBJ2-7
abundance: few
d_gene: .
CDR3aa: CASSLDRVEQYF
CDR3nt: TGTGCCAGCAGCTTGGACAGGGTCGAGCAGTACTTC

v_gene: TRBV25-1
j_gene: TRBJ2-7
abundance: .
d_gene: TRBD1
CDR3aa: CASSQRGGTGAVREQYF
CDR3nt: TGTGCCAGCTCCCAACGAGGTGGGACAGGGGCAGTCCGCGAGCAGTACTTC

v_gene: TRBV9
j_gene: TRBJ2-3
abundance: .
d_gene: TRBD2
CDR3aa: CASSRQSGAAGRYTDTQYF
CDR3nt: TGTGCCAGCAGCCGCCAGAGCGGGGCAGCGGGGAGATACACAGATACGCAGTATTTT

v_gene: TRBV7-3
j_gene: TRBJ2-1
abundance: .
d_gene: TRBD1
CDR3aa: CASSLGQVSYNEQFF
CDR3nt: TGTGCCAGCAGCTTAGGACAGGTGTCCTACAATGAGCAGTTCTTC

v_gene: TRBV7-2
j_gene: TRBJ2-5
abundance: few
d_gene: TRBD1
CDR3aa: CASSPGQGSGETQYF
CDR3nt: TGTGCCAGCAGCCCGGGACAGGGCTCAGGAGAGACCCAGTACTTC

v_gene: TRBV7-2
j_gene: TRBJ2-5
abundance: .
d_gene: TRBD1
CDR3aa: CASSFIGTGAETQYF
CDR3nt: TGTGCCAGCAGCTTCATCGGGACAGGGGCAGAGACCCAGTACTTC